The sample holds many counts of the clone carrying this T cell receptor (beta chain). It was with unique molecular identifiers that the TCRbeta library was prepared. TCRdb ran MiXCR on the PCR reads and lists one entry per CDR3 protein. The profile shows some 240,000 distinct CDR3 sequences, around 8.9% of them singletons. The CDR3 spans 13 residues. The V gene's germline CDR1 is SGHRS and CDR2 YFSETQ. V gave up 0 bases and J gave up 2 bases, with 5 bases separating them. The sample originates from a study of T-cell reconstitution after alpha-beta-depleted transplantation in children. Sample: PBMCs from the stem cell graft donor, taken from the stem cell graft. The TCR comes from a human donor who donated a stem cell graft to a child with SCID. The chain combines TRBV5-1 with TRBJ1-2; D is uncertain. The CDR3 DNA reads as TGCGCCAGCAGCTTGGCCGGGAACTATGGCTACACCTTC. Its protein is CASSLAGNYGYTF.